The 7 T cell receptor beta chains reported below all come from one sample, sequenced in a study of Ad26.COV2.S vaccination and SARS-CoV-2 variants. The method was immunoSEQ multiplex PCR; TCRdb's version includes in-frame clones alone and lacks a portion of them. Among 250,000 to 300,000 clones listed, 70% to 90% were seen once. Noted treatment: around 19 received Ad26.COV2.S at low or high dose, single or two shots; roughly 5 received placebo; per-sample allocation not given. Samples came from day 63 after the first vaccine or placebo injection. The source was peripheral blood, collected in a trial of Ad26.COV2.S vaccine versus placebo. The receptors were sampled from a person aged 18 to 65 who received the Ad26.COV2.S COVID-19 vaccine or a placebo.

This chain connects TRBV19 to TRBJ1-3, with D maybe TRBD1 (5 bases). The V gene's germline CDR1 is LNHDA and CDR2 SQIVND (reference sequence). CDR3 length: 19 residues. The V gene lost 5 bases and the J gene lost 0 bases, with 23 bases spanning the gap. The CDR3 region has the DNA TGTGCCAGTAGTCCACCCGGGCTATTCGGTGGGGCCTCTGGAAACACCATATATTTT. It encodes CASSPPGLFGGASGNTIYF.

J is TRBJ1-1 and V is TRBV7-3; weak D call: TRBD1 (5 bases). CDR1 is SGHTA, CDR2 FQGTGA, per germline. This CDR3 is 14 amino acids long. V was pared by 1 base and J by 5 bases, with 11 bases between. CDR3 protein: CASSLRPGKTEAFF. CDR3 DNA: TGTGCCAGCAGCTTAAGACCAGGGAAGACTGAAGCTTTCTTT.

The CDR3 region has the DNA TGCGCCAGCAGCTCAATCCAGGGGGCAAGCGAGCAGTACTTC. This codes for CASSSIQGASEQYF. V is TRBV5-1 and J is TRBJ2-7; 8 bases are a match to TRBD1. V lost 3 bases, J lost 6 bases, and 8 bases stayed unmatched. The CDR3 runs 14 residues. Germline V gene sequence: CDR1 SGHRS, CDR2 YFSETQ.

The J gene is TRBJ1-1, the V gene TRBV7-3, with TRBD1 identical over 7 bases. Germline-derived CDR1 and CDR2 are SGHTA and FQGTGA. J gave up 10 bases and V 5 bases, and 16 bases lay outside the gene matches. CDR3 length: 15 residues. The CDR3 DNA is TGTGCCAGCAGCGCTTATAGGGGGCGCCCGGAGAGAGCTTTCTTT. Protein: CASSAYRGRPERAFF.

This chain joins TRBV5-1 and TRBJ1-1; 7 positions match TRBD1. The germline gives CDR1 SGHRS, CDR2 YFSETQ. Germline trimming cut 0 bases from V and 6 bases from J; bases unmatched to any gene: 2. This CDR3 contains 13 residues. Written as DNA, the CDR3 is TGCGCCAGCAGCTTGGACAGGGGCCCTGAAGCTTTCTTT. This codes for CASSLDRGPEAFF.

V gene TRBV19 combines with J gene TRBJ2-1; the D call may be TRBD1 or TRBD2 (5 bases each). The CDR3 runs to 13 residues. The germline V gene encodes CDR1 LNHDA and CDR2 SQIVND (reference sequence). V lost 5 bases, J lost 6 bases, and 11 bases lay in between. The CDR3 DNA is TGTGCCAGTAGTGTCCGGGACCTCAATGAGCAGTTCTTC. This encodes CASSVRDLNEQFF.

The chain couples TRBV7-3 to TRBJ2-1; D tentatively reads TRBD1 or TRBD2 (5 bases each). Deletions cut 8 bases from V and 2 bases from J, with 13 bases between. Per germline, CDR1 SGHTA and CDR2 FQGTGA. The CDR3 sequence is 14 residues long. The CDR3 protein is CASGFPGPYNEQFF. CDR3 coding DNA: TGTGCCAGCGGTTTCCCGGGACCCTACAATGAGCAGTTCTTC.